One and the same sample provided the 23 T cell receptor beta chains below, sequenced in a study of T cells after yellow fever vaccination. TCRdb called the 5' RACE reads again in MiXCR, with one record for every CDR3 protein. The data hold a few hundred thousand distinct CDR3 sequences, with under 15% observed a single time. The specimen comprised CD4+ T cells sorted from PBMCs, sampled 15 days after the yellow fever booster vaccination. These receptors came from a young man who received the YFV17D yellow fever vaccine.

This clonotype was seen a few times. The chain uses TRBV20-1 and TRBJ2-3; 9 bases are shared with TRBD1. The CDR3 is made up of 14 amino acids. V was pared by 2 bases and J by 4 bases, with 4 bases of the junction left unmatched. Germline V CDR1 and CDR2: DFQATT, SNEGSKA (reference sequence). The CDR3 here is CSARPRTGADTQYF. Here the CDR3 DNA reads TGCAGTGCTAGACCCAGGACAGGGGCAGATACGCAGTATTTT.

Many counts were recorded for this clonotype. The chain links TRBV5-1 to TRBJ1-1, with D possibly being TRBD1 (5 bases). The CDR3 is 13 residues long. Deletions cut 4 bases from V and 3 bases from J, with 10 bases between. CDR1 and CDR2 (germline): SGHRS, YFSETQ. In nucleotides, the CDR3 is TGCGCCAGCAGCGGAGACAGCGACACTGAAGCTTTCTTT. Its translation: CASSGDSDTEAFF.

This clonotype has a count of ten or more. The chain has TRBV7-2 and TRBJ1-2, with D possibly being TRBD1 (6 bases). V gave up 0 bases and J gave up 4 bases, with 6 bases separating them. The CDR3 has 13 amino acids. CDR1 and CDR2 (germline): SGHTA, FQGNSA. The CDR3 region has the DNA TGTGCCAGCAGCTTAGCAGGGGGCTATGGCTACACCTTC. Translation: CASSLAGGYGYTF.

V gene TRBV7-3 combines with J gene TRBJ2-2; D is unclear. CDR1 is SGHTA and CDR2 is FQGTGA in the germline V gene. Trimming took off 0 bases at V and 4 bases at J, with 9 bases between the two ends. The length of the CDR3 is 15 residues. CDR3 DNA: TGTGCCAGCAGCTTAACAGGAGAAGTCACCGGGGAGCTGTTTTTT. It translates to CASSLTGEVTGELFF.

This clonotype was seen many times. The CDR3 coding sequence is TGCAGCGTTGAGTGGGTCGGTGGCTACACCTTC. Its protein is CSVEWVGGYTF. The rearrangement joins TRBV29-1 to TRBJ1-2; no firm D call. The germline CDR1 and CDR2 sequences are SQVTM and ANQGSEA. CDR3 length: 11 amino acids. With 3 bases removed from V and 7 bases from J, the gap between germline ends came to 9 bases.

V usage is TRBV20-1 and J usage is TRBJ2-7; no clear D. Between the trimmed V and J ends, which lost 2 bases and 4 bases, there was a span of 6 bases. Germline V gives CDR1 DFQATT, CDR2 SNEGSKA (reference sequence). This CDR3 region has 11 residues. CDR3 sequence reads: CSARNTYEQYV. For the CDR3, the DNA is TGCAGTGCTAGAAATACTTACGAGCAGTACGTC.

The V call is TRBV7-2, the J call TRBJ1-5; D call uncertain. Germline values: CDR1 SGHTA, CDR2 FQGNSA. V shed 4 bases and J shed 6 bases, with 7 bases lying between them. The CDR3 has 12 residues. CDR3 residues: CASSSPAQPQHF. DNA for the CDR3: TGTGCCAGCAGCTCCCCCGCTCAGCCCCAGCATTTT.

The gene calls are TRBV4-1 and TRBJ2-7, with 9 bases matching TRBD1. Germline-derived CDR1 and CDR2 are MGHRA and YSYEKL. The CDR3 extends over 14 amino acids. Here the CDR3 reads CASSEEQGAFEQYV. DNA for the CDR3: TGCGCCAGCAGCGAAGAACAGGGGGCGTTTGAGCAGTACGTC.

The chain joins TRBV20-1 to TRBJ1-1, with 9 bases lining up with TRBD1. Germline V gives CDR1 DFQATT, CDR2 SNEGSKA (reference sequence). After removal of 3 bases from V and 8 bases from J, the junction contained 16 bases not matched to a gene. This CDR3 contains 16 residues. The CDR3 spells CSASAPNRGRDKEAFF. The CDR3 bases are TGCAGTGCTAGTGCCCCTAACAGGGGGCGCGATAAAGAAGCTTTCTTT.

This clonotype came up a few times. The V and J genes are TRBV3-1 and TRBJ1-2; D gene ambiguous. The germline V gene has CDR1 LGHDT and CDR2 YNNKEL (reference sequence). The CDR3 sequence is 13 residues long. V was shortened by 0 bases and J by 5 bases, with 7 bases between the two germline ends. In DNA form, the CDR3 reads TGTGCCAGCAGCCAAGAGATCGGATATGGCTACACCTTC. Its protein is CASSQEIGYGYTF.

V gene TRBV9 combines with J gene TRBJ2-5; D remains ambiguous. CDR1 is SGDLS and CDR2 is YYNGEE in the germline V gene. This CDR3 is built from 14 residues. V shed 7 bases and J shed 0 bases, with 13 bases lying between them. CDR3 in DNA: TGTGCCAGCGGCTTAGGCCAAAACCAAGAGACCCAGTACTTC. Protein product: CASGLGQNQETQYF.

This clonotype turned up a few times. This sequence joins TRBV4-2 and TRBJ2-1; possible D gene TRBD1, 5 bases. CDR1 is LGHNA and CDR2 is YNFKEQ in the germline V gene. V gave up 0 bases and J gave up 6 bases, with 12 bases separating them. This CDR3 comprises 15 residues. The CDR3 sequence is CASSQDQGEANEQFF. CDR3 sequence (DNA): TGTGCCAGCAGCCAAGACCAGGGTGAGGCCAATGAGCAGTTCTTC.

The rearrangement joins TRBV20-1 to TRBJ2-1; maybe TRBD2 (6 bases). CDR3 length: 14 residues. Germline V gene sequence: CDR1 DFQATT, CDR2 SNEGSKA (reference sequence). V gave up 2 bases and J gave up 1 base, with 9 bases separating them. This CDR3 is CSARLGGSYNEQFF. CDR3 bases: TGCAGTGCTAGACTGGGGGGATCCTACAATGAGCAGTTCTTC.

This clonotype was observed a few times. The chain recombines TRBV7-2 with TRBJ2-2; 7 bases match TRBD2. Germline V gene data show CDR1 as SGHTA and CDR2 as FQGNSA. The V gene end was trimmed by 4 bases and the J gene end by 4 bases; junction bases not matched to a gene: 6. There are 15 residues in the CDR3. The CDR3 DNA reads as TGTGCCAGCAGCTCCATCCGGGGGGTCACCGGGGAGCTGTTTTTT. Amino acid sequence: CASSSIRGVTGELFF.

This clonotype appeared many times. As DNA, the CDR3 is TGTGCCAGCAGCGTAGCGCTCCCCCGGGCCGGCTACACCTTC. Protein: CASSVALPRAGYTF. The chain joins TRBV9 to TRBJ1-2; the D is unclear. Germline V gives CDR1 SGDLS, CDR2 YYNGEE. This CDR3 spans 14 amino acids. V gave up 0 bases and J gave up 8 bases, with 14 bases separating them. The variable domain in full, completed from reference TRBV9 and TRBJ1-2, reads DSGVTQTPKHLITATGQRVTLRCSPRSGDLSVYWYQQSLDQGLQFLIQYYNGEERAKGNILERFSAQQFPDLHSELNLSSLELGDSALYFCASSVALPRAGYTFGSGTRLTVV.

V gene TRBV7-2 combines with J gene TRBJ2-3; 10 positions agree with TRBD2. The CDR3 sequence is 15 residues long. V lost 4 bases, J lost 6 bases, and 7 bases stayed unmatched. Germline V gene data show CDR1 as SGHTA and CDR2 as FQGNSA. In DNA form, the CDR3 reads TGTGCCAGCAGCTACCAGCGGGGGGGCGGGGATACGCAGTATTTT. Translated: CASSYQRGGGDTQYF.

This clonotype was detected ten times or more. The V call is TRBV7-2, the J call TRBJ2-5; 7 bases are a match to TRBD2. Germline values: CDR1 SGHTA, CDR2 FQGNSA. V shed 0 bases and J 11 bases; nucleotides not matched to a gene: 3. The CDR3 is 12 residues long. The CDR3 region is CASSLAAREQYF. Here the CDR3 DNA reads TGTGCCAGCAGCTTAGCGGCGCGGGAGCAGTACTTC. Using reference TRBV7-2 and TRBJ2-5 for the parts outside the CDR3, the full variable domain is GAGVSQSPSNKVTEKGKDVELRCDPISGHTALYWYRQSLGQGLEFLIYFQGNSAPDKSGLPSDRFSAERTGGSVSTLTIQRTQQEDSAVYLCASSLAAREQYFGPGTRLLVL.

This clonotype was picked up a small number of times. J is TRBJ2-7 and V is TRBV6-2 or TRBV6-3; D call uncertain. The CDR3 spans 15 residues. CDR1 and CDR2 from the germline V gene are MNHEY and SVGEGT. Trimming pared 6 bases from V and 1 base from J, leaving 16 bases between. CDR3 DNA sequence: TGTGCCAGCAGCGGCCACCTAACCTCATCCTACGAGCAGTACTTC. It yields the protein CASSGHLTSSYEQYF.

The CDR3 loop is CASSRGAGGSSYNEQFF. DNA for the CDR3: TGCGCCTCCTCCAGGGGAGCGGGGGGCTCCTCCTACAATGAGCAGTTCTTC. This sequence joins TRBV5-1 and TRBJ2-1, with 9 nucleotides matching TRBD2. There are 17 residues in the CDR3. Germline assignment: CDR1 SGHRS and CDR2 YFSETQ. V gave up 10 bases and J gave up 0 bases; unmatched junction bases: 14. The full variable domain, with the rest looked up from reference TRBV5-1 and TRBJ2-1, is KAGVTQTPRYLIKTRGQQVTLSCSPISGHRSVSWYQQTPGQGLQFLFEYFSETQRNKGNFPGRFSGRQFSNSRSEMNVSTLELGDSALYLCASSRGAGGSSYNEQFFGPGTRLTVL.

This clonotype was observed a few times. V and J are TRBV28 and TRBJ2-5; D is ambiguous. V lost 6 bases and J 5 bases, leaving 13 bases between the germline ends. The CDR3 totals 13 residues. CDR1 and CDR2 from the germline V gene are MDHEN and SYDVKM. CDR3 region: CASSSPNGETQYF. CDR3 sequence (DNA): TGTGCCAGCAGCTCCCCGAACGGGGAGACCCAGTACTTC.

The V call is TRBV30, the J call TRBJ2-6; 7 bases are a match to TRBD2. The CDR3 runs to 16 residues. V gave up 1 base and J gave up 5 bases; unmatched junction bases: 8. The germline V gene encodes CDR1 GTSNPN and CDR2 SVGIG (reference sequence). The CDR3 coding sequence is TGTGCCTGGAGTGAGACGGGTGGGACTAGGGCCAACGTCCTGACTTTC. It translates to CAWSETGGTRANVLTF.

The CDR3 region is CASSLAVLSTDTQYF. The CDR3 DNA follows: TGTGCCAGCAGCTTAGCCGTCCTGTCCACAGATACGCAGTATTTT. This rearrangement joins TRBV7-2 to TRBJ2-3; D is ambiguous. The germline V gene encodes CDR1 SGHTA and CDR2 FQGNSA. This CDR3 has 15 residues. V gave up 0 bases and J gave up 2 bases, with 9 bases separating them.

The V call is TRBV5-1, the J call TRBJ2-6, with D possibly being TRBD1 or TRBD2 (5 bases each). V was pared by 4 bases and J by 4 bases, with 15 bases between. This CDR3 spans 16 amino acids. The germline V gene has CDR1 SGHRS and CDR2 YFSETQ. The CDR3 DNA is TGCGCCAGCAGCGAGGGACGGGCTGTGGGGGCCAACGTCCTGACTTTC. Translation gives CASSEGRAVGANVLTF.